This T cell receptor beta chain stems from a study of OX40 agonist ivuxolimab in advanced cancers. As for the study in general: Cancers in dose escalation were hepatocellular, melanoma, renal cell and head and neck.

Overall study findings and caveats: Among the nonresponders, some also had low normalized T-cell clonal expansion.

The CDR3 totals 15 residues. In germline, CDR1 is LNHDA, CDR2 SQIVND (reference sequence). As concerns this clone: Its antigen is unknown. One junction end does not reproduce the germline sequence, and a read error may be involved. At the DNA level, this CDR3 is encoded by other sequences in the same sample as well.

Clones were read by immunoSEQ multiplex PCR, and TCRdb kept only the in-frame ones, dropping some. Of around 50,000 clones detected, 84% appear once; the ten largest clones hold 1.2%. The clonotype originates from an adult with an advanced solid tumor such as melanoma, head and neck, liver or kidney cancer. Sequencing was performed on CD4+ or CD8+ T cells sorted from blood, taken in a trial of the OX40 agonist ivuxolimab. The V call is TRBV19, the J call TRBJ1-1; TRBD1 matches at 9 bases. CDR3 region: CASSGTGTRNTEAFF. CDR3 coding DNA: TGTGCCAGTAGTGGGACAGGGACGAGGAACACCGAAGCTTTCTTT.